Listed below are T cell receptor beta chains from one sample, sequenced in a study of PD-1 blockade in classical Hodgkin lymphoma. Using immunoSEQ multiplex PCR, the repertoire was profiled, and TCRdb retains in-frame clones only, with some absent. The profile shows about 29,000 clones, approximately 80% of them singletons. Source: peripheral blood mononuclear cells (PBMCs), taken before the second cycle of nivolumab. The receptors were sampled from a human donor with classical Hodgkin lymphoma. The CDR3 runs from the conserved cysteine through the conserved F or W. The D gene is left open where the match is weak. The size entry is marked missing in some rows and otherwise reads once, few, many or a size class.

j_gene,v_gene,len,d_gene,abundance,CDR3nt,CDR3aa
TRBJ2-2,TRBV2,15,.,.,TGTGCCAGCAGTGAACAAGGGGGGGGCACCGGGGAGCTGTTTTTT,CASSEQGGGTGELFF
TRBJ2-7,TRBV7-2,15,.,.,TGTGCCAGCAGCCTCCAACCATTACCTACCTACGAGCAGTACTTC,CASSLQPLPTYEQYF
TRBJ2-1,TRBV5-1,15,.,.,TGCGCCAGCAGCTTGGGGGTGAGCTCCTACAATGAGCAGTTCTTC,CASSLGVSSYNEQFF
TRBJ2-5,TRBV2,16,TRBD2,.,TGTGCCAGCATACGTCAAGCGGGGCAAAACCAAGAGACCCAGTACTTC,CASIRQAGQNQETQYF
TRBJ2-7,TRBV19,13,TRBD1,.,TGTGCCAGTAGTAACCAGGGGGCGTACGAGCAGTACTTC,CASSNQGAYEQYF
TRBJ1-1,TRBV7-9,11,.,.,TGTGCCAGCAGCTTTGGGACTGAAGCTTTCTTT,CASSFGTEAFF
TRBJ1-1,TRBV11-3,14,.,large,TGTGCCAGCAGCTTAGAACGGGGGAGGACTGAAGCTTTCTTT,CASSLERGRTEAFF
TRBJ1-1,TRBV7-2,13,.,.,TGTGCCAGCAGCCAGCAGGAGAACACTGAAGCTTTCTTT,CASSQQENTEAFF
TRBJ2-5,TRBV2,15,.,.,TGTGCCAGCAGTGAAGGGAGGGGGAGGCAAGAGACCCAGTACTTC,CASSEGRGRQETQYF
TRBJ2-7,TRBV19,14,TRBD1,.,TGTGCCAGTAGTATCAGGACAGGGAGCTACGAGCAGTACTTC,CASSIRTGSYEQYF
TRBJ2-1,TRBV4-1,18,.,.,TGCGCCAGCAGCCAAGAAGGGGACGGTCCCCGCTCCTACAATGAGCAGTTCTTC,CASSQEGDGPRSYNEQFF
TRBJ2-5,TRBV7-7,13,.,.,TGTGCCAGCAGCCGCGGCCAAGTGGAGACCCAGTACTTC,CASSRGQVETQYF
TRBJ2-1,TRBV6-5,14,.,.,TGTGCCACCAAGTTCGGTACGCTCTACAATGAGCAGTTCTTC,CATKFGTLYNEQFF
TRBJ1-2,TRBV7-2,14,.,once,TGTGCCAGCAGCTTAGCCCAGGTAATGGATGGCTACACCTTC,CASSLAQVMDGYTF
TRBJ1-1,TRBV18,16,TRBD1,.,TGTGCCAGCTCACCAATGGACAGGGGGATGAACACTGAAGCTTTCTTT,CASSPMDRGMNTEAFF
TRBJ1-5,TRBV7-6,16,.,once,TGTGCCAGCAGCTTTACGACGGCTGAAAGCAATCAGCCCCAGCATTTT,CASSFTTAESNQPQHF
TRBJ2-7,TRBV7-3,13,TRBD2,.,TGTGCCAGCAGTTCCTCGTCGGGGGGCGAGCAGTACTTC,CASSSSSGGEQYF
TRBJ1-2,TRBV4-3,16,.,.,TGCGCCAGCAGCCAAGATACCGTACGGGCTCCCTATGGCTACACCTTC,CASSQDTVRAPYGYTF
TRBJ2-1,TRBV7-9,12,.,few,TGTGCCAGCAGCTTGACGAACGGGGGAGAGTTCTTC,CASSLTNGGEFF
TRBJ1-5,TRBV19,16,.,.,TGTGCCAGTAGCCCTGGGGGAGTCTATAGCAATCAGCCCCAGCATTTT,CASSPGGVYSNQPQHF
TRBJ1-1,TRBV6-5,14,.,.,TGTGCCAGCAGTTATTCCGAGGCTCTCACTGAAGCTTTCTTT,CASSYSEALTEAFF
TRBJ2-7,TRBV6-5,14,.,.,TGTGCCAGCAGTTACTCGAAGGCGGGGAACGAGCAGTACTTC,CASSYSKAGNEQYF
TRBJ1-2,TRBV2,13,.,.,TGTGCCAGCAGTGAAATTAGGGAGAGAGGCTACACCTTC,CASSEIRERGYTF
TRBJ1-4,TRBV7-2,18,TRBD1,.,TGTGCCAGCAGCCTGTACGGGACAGGGCAAATGCTCGGTGAAAAACTGTTTTTT,CASSLYGTGQMLGEKLFF
TRBJ2-3,TRBV5-5,16,.,.,TGTGCCAGCAGCTTCTTCCCGGGGTCAACCACAGATACGCAGTATTTT,CASSFFPGSTTDTQYF
TRBJ1-2,TRBV6-5,15,.,.,TGTGCCAGCAGTTTAGGTTCGCACCCCCACTATGGCTACACCTTC,CASSLGSHPHYGYTF
TRBJ2-7,TRBV5-1,16,TRBD2,.,TGCGCCAGCAGCTTGGCTATCGGACTAGCGGGGGACGAGCAGTACTTC,CASSLAIGLAGDEQYF
TRBJ1-4,TRBV19,16,.,.,TGTGCCAGTAGTGTAGAGCGGGACTCCTCTAATGAAAAACTGTTTTTT,CASSVERDSSNEKLFF
TRBJ2-1,TRBV28,15,TRBD2,.,TGTGCCAGCAGTCAACCTAGCGGGGTCTACAATGAGCAGTTCTTC,CASSQPSGVYNEQFF
TRBJ1-4,TRBV7-6,15,TRBD1,medium-sized,TGTGCCAGCAGCTTAGGACAGGGTCCACCGGAAAAACTGTTTTTT,CASSLGQGPPEKLFF
TRBJ1-1,TRBV6-1,11,TRBD1,.,TGTGCCAGCAGCCGGGACAGAGAAGCTTTCTTT,CASSRDREAFF
TRBJ1-1,TRBV19,14,TRBD1,.,TGTGCCAGTAGTATAGAAGGGGGCCGCCCAAGTTACTTCTTT,CASSIEGGRPSYFF
TRBJ2-3,TRBV4-2,18,.,few,TGTGCCAGCAGCCTGCAAGGGGGTAGTGATACTAGCACAGATACGCAGTATTTT,CASSLQGGSDTSTDTQYF
TRBJ1-3,TRBV6-6,12,.,.,TGTGCCGTCCAGGGAATCGGAAACACCATATATTTT,CAVQGIGNTIYF
TRBJ2-3,TRBV7-9,16,.,.,TGTGCCAGCAGCTTAGGCAATTGGCAGGACACAGATACGCAGTATTTT,CASSLGNWQDTDTQYF
TRBJ2-1,TRBV7-2,18,TRBD2,.,TGTGCCAGCAGCTTAGTCAGGGTACGGGGACTAGCATCTGATGAGCAGTTCTTC,CASSLVRVRGLASDEQFF
TRBJ2-6,TRBV5-4,17,TRBD2,.,TGTGCCAGCAGCAATAGCGGGGGGGCGCGCGGGGCCAACGTCCTGACTTTC,CASSNSGGARGANVLTF
TRBJ2-7,TRBV6-1,12,.,.,TGTGCCAGCACCCTATCAGGGCGCGAGCAGTACTTC,CASTLSGREQYF
TRBJ1-1,TRBV19,15,.,.,TGTGCCAGTAGTCCCCGCCTGGGCCGAACAGATGAAGCTTTCTTT,CASSPRLGRTDEAFF
TRBJ2-7,TRBV7-8,14,.,.,TGTGCCAGCAGCTACCAGACAGGGAGGTACGAGCAGTACTTC,CASSYQTGRYEQYF